This passage covers 10 T cell receptor beta chains from one sample sequenced in a study of low-dose radiotherapy and immunotherapy resistance in tumors. Specified time point: before trial treatment. TCRs underwent approximately 20 PCR cycles of amplification with a constant-region primer and V-primer adapter. TCRdb fed the reads into MiXCR, producing one record per CDR3 protein. The sample has about 50,000 distinct CDR3 sequences, about an eighth seen once. This specimen was PBMCs, taken before treatment. The receptors were gathered from a female donor with ovarian cancer.

This clonotype was recorded many times. The chain employs TRBV29-1 and TRBJ2-3, with TRBD2 matching over 9 bases. V gave up 4 bases and J gave up 2 bases; unmatched junction bases: 4. Germline assignment: CDR1 SQVTM and CDR2 ANQGSEA. This CDR3 has 14 residues. In nucleotides, the CDR3 is TGCAGCGTTGGGCGGGGGGGCCTCACAGATACGCAGTATTTT. Protein sequence: CSVGRGGLTDTQYF.

This clonotype was counted between two and nine times. A far larger clone is off by one base, so a read error is likely. The chain couples TRBV5-8 to TRBJ2-7; 11 positions agree with TRBD2. The V gene end was trimmed by 4 bases and the J gene end by 2 bases; junction bases not matched to a gene: 2. Germline lookup yields CDR1 SGHTS and CDR2 YDEGEE. The CDR3 is made up of 14 amino acids. In DNA, the CDR3 is TGTGCCAGCAGCCGACTAGCGGGGACCTACGAGCAGTACTTC. Its protein product is CASSRLAGTYEQYF.

V is TRBV9 and J is TRBJ2-5; weak D call: TRBD2 (5 bases). This CDR3 is built from 14 residues. The ends were cut back, 1 base at V and 7 bases at J, with 14 bases in the middle. Germline CDR1 reads SGDLS; CDR2 reads YYNGEE. CDR3 DNA sequence: TGTGCCAGCAGCGTATTGGAGTCGAGGGTGACCCAGTACTTC. This translates into CASSVLESRVTQYF.

This clonotype occurred many times. This chain uses TRBV28 with TRBJ2-1; TRBD1 might be the D (5 bases). V was trimmed by 3 bases and J by 8 bases, leaving 8 bases between them. The germline gives CDR1 MDHEN, CDR2 SYDVKM. The CDR3 covers 12 residues. The CDR3 protein is CASSFEGDEQFF. The CDR3 DNA sequence: TGTGCCAGCAGTTTTGAAGGGGATGAGCAGTTCTTC.

This clonotype was seen at least ten times. The chain combines TRBV5-1 with TRBJ1-6; a possible D gene is TRBD1 (6 bases). Trimming shortened V by 2 bases and J by 6 bases, and 12 bases separated the two germline ends. The germline V gene has CDR1 SGHRS and CDR2 YFSETQ. This CDR3 comprises 15 residues. This CDR3 is CASSFQQGPNSPLHF. The CDR3 bases are TGCGCCAGCAGCTTCCAACAGGGCCCTAATTCACCCCTCCACTTT.

In its sample, this clonotype was seen many times. In nucleotides, the CDR3 is TGTGCCAGCAGCCTCCAACGGGGCGGGGTACTTACGGCTTTCTTT. It translates to CASSLQRGGVLTAFF. This sequence joins TRBV14 and TRBJ1-1; D possibly corresponds to TRBD1 (5 bases). CDR1 SGHDN and CDR2 FVKESK come from the germline V gene. The CDR3 has 15 residues. V dropped 4 bases and J dropped 11 bases, with 23 bases sitting between them.

The sample holds many counts of this clonotype. V and J are TRBV29-1 and TRBJ2-7; D not certain. V was trimmed by 4 bases and J by 0 bases, leaving 13 bases between them. Germline values: CDR1 SQVTM, CDR2 ANQGSEA. The length of the CDR3 is 14 residues. Written as DNA, the CDR3 is TGCAGCGTTGTGGTAGGGATCCTCTCCTACGAGCAGTACTTC. Protein product: CSVVVGILSYEQYF.

This clonotype was recorded once. A much larger clone differs from this one at a single base, so this may be a read error. In this CDR3 the conserved last residue, phenylalanine or tryptophan, is missing, so a read error is likely. The CDR3 is CASSFTGGPKTQYY. The CDR3 DNA reads as TGTGCCAGCAGTTTCACAGGGGGCCCGAAGACCCAGTACTAC. This chain links TRBV28 with TRBJ2-5, with 9 positions matching TRBD1. V shed 3 bases, J shed 6 bases, and the junction held 5 bases outside the gene matches. Germline V lookup: CDR1 MDHEN, CDR2 SYDVKM. CDR3 length: 14 residues.

The chain carries TRBV5-1 and TRBJ2-5; TRBD1 is a possible D gene (5 bases). CDR1 and CDR2 from the germline V gene are SGHRS and YFSETQ. V lost 4 bases and J 5 bases, leaving 18 bases between the germline ends. This CDR3 contains 15 residues. The CDR3 here is CASSPRARDSETQYF. In DNA form, the CDR3 reads TGCGCCAGCAGCCCCCGGGCCAGGGATTCGGAGACCCAGTACTTC. The complete variable domain, with remaining parts taken from reference TRBV5-1 and TRBJ2-5, reads KAGVTQTPRYLIKTRGQQVTLSCSPISGHRSVSWYQQTPGQGLQFLFEYFSETQRNKGNFPGRFSGRQFSNSRSEMNVSTLELGDSALYLCASSPRARDSETQYFGPGTRLLVL.

This chain links TRBV20-1 with TRBJ2-2; D unresolved. V lost 1 base to trimming and J lost 2 bases, with 11 bases between them. Germline CDR1 and CDR2: DFQATT and SNEGSKA (reference sequence). This CDR3 region has 15 residues. The CDR3 sequence: CSARALGGNTGELFF. The CDR3 DNA is TGCAGTGCTAGAGCTCTCGGCGGAAACACCGGGGAGCTGTTTTTT.